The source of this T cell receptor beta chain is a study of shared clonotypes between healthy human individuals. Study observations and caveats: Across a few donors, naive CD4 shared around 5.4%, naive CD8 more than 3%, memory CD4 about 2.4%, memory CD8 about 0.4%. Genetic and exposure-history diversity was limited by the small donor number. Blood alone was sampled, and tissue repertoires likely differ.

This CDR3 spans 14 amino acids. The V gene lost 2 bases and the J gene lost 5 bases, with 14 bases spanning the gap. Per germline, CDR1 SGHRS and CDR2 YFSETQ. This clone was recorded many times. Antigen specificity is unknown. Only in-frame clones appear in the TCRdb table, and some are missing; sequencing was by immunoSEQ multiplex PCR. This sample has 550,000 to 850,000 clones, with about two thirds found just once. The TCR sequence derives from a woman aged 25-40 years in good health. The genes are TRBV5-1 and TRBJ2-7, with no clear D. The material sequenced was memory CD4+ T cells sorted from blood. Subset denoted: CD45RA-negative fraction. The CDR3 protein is CASSFRGEEDEQYF. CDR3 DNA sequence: TGCGCCAGCAGCTTTCGAGGAGAGGAAGACGAGCAGTACTTC.